The clone carrying this T cell receptor (beta chain) was observed a handful of times. This sample was taken from a study of CD8+ T cells in alopecia areata. CDR1 and CDR2 (germline): SGHKS, YYEKEE (reference sequence). This CDR3 has 17 amino acids. V lost 0 bases to trimming and J lost 10 bases, with 25 bases between them. Treatment given: oral pan-JAK inhibitor, 5-10 mg twice daily. cDNA reverse transcribed from extracted RNA served as the sequencing template. The data were produced by immunoSEQ multiplex PCR, yet TCRdb's version contains in-frame clones alone and is incomplete. The table includes 150,000 to 200,000 clones, 60% to 70% detected once.

This clonotype originated in a human donor with alopecia areata. The sequencing here drew on CD4+ T cells sorted from blood, taken at week 4, from a patient treated with tofacitinib. The chain employs TRBV5-5 and TRBJ2-5, with D possibly matching TRBD2 (5 bases). In DNA form, the CDR3 reads TGTGCCAGCAGCTTGGAAACGGTCCGACGACCCATCGGGATCCAGTACTTC. It codes for CASSLETVRRPIGIQYF. Drawing the rest from reference TRBV5-5 and TRBJ2-5, the complete variable domain is DAGVTQSPTHLIKTRGQQVTLRCSPISGHKSVSWYQQVLGQGPQFIFQYYEKEERGRGNFPDRFSARQFPNYSSELNVNALLLGDSALYLCASSLETVRRPIGIQYFGPGTRLLVL.